The clone carrying this T cell receptor beta chain was recorded many times. The source of the sample is a study of T cells in Graves' hyperthyroidism and ophthalmopathy. CDR3 size: 13 residues. In germline, CDR1 is SGHVS, CDR2 FQNEAQ. Trimming pared 8 bases from V and 1 base from J, leaving 8 bases between. Amplification of TCR beta CDR3 regions was performed using RNA transcripts as template. When the TCR CDR3 underwent first-round RT-PCR, the HTBI primer set was used. TCRdb processed the multiplex PCR reads anew with MiXCR; each CDR3 protein has one entry. The sample yields about 52,000 distinct CDR3 sequences, approximately 52% seen once.

The receptor was derived from a woman between 45 and 65 years old with Graves' ophthalmopathy. The specimen sequenced was blood. The chain recombines TRBV7-8 with TRBJ2-2; D gene ambiguous. The DNA of the CDR3 is TGTGCCAGCGAGCGACAGAACACCGGGGAGCTGTTTTTT. Amino acid sequence: CASERQNTGELFF.